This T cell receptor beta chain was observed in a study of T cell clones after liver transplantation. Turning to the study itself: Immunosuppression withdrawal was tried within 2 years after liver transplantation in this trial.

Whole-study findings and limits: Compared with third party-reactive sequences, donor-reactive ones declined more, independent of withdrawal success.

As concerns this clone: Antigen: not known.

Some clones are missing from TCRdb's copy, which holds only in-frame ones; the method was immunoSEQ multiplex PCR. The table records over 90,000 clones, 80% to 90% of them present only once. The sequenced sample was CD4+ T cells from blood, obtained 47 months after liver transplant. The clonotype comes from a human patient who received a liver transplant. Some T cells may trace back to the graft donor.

The CDR3 DNA reads as TGCGCCAGCAGCTTGCAGGTGGGCAGTCAAGAGACCCAGTACTTC. Translating it yields CASSLQVGSQETQYF. The V and J genes are TRBV5-1 and TRBJ2-5; no clear D. The CDR3 has 15 amino acids. Trimming left V 1 base short and J 2 bases short, with 12 bases between. The V gene's germline CDR1 is SGHRS and CDR2 YFSETQ.